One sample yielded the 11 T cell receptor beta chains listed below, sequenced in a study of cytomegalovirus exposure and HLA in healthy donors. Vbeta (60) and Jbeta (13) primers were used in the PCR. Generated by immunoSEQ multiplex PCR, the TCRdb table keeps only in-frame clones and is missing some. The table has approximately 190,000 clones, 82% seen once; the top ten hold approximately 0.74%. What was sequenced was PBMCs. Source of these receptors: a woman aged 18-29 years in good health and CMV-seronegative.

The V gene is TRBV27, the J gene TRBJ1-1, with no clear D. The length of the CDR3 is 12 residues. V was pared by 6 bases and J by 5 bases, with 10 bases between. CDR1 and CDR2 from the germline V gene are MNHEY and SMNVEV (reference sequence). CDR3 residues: CASRAIGTEAFF. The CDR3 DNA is TGTGCCAGCAGGGCCATCGGGACTGAAGCTTTCTTT.

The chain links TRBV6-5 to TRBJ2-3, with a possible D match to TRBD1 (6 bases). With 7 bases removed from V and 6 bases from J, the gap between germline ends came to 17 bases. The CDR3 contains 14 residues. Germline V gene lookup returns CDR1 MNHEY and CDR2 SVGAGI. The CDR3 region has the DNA TGTGCCAGCACCCCACAGGGTGCGAGTGATACGCAGTATTTT. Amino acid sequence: CASTPQGASDTQYF.

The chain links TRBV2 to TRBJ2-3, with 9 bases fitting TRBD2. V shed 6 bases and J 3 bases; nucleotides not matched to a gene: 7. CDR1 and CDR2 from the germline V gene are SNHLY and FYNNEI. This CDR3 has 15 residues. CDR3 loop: CASRILAGETDTQYF. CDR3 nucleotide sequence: TGTGCCAGCAGGATTTTAGCGGGAGAGACAGATACGCAGTATTTT.

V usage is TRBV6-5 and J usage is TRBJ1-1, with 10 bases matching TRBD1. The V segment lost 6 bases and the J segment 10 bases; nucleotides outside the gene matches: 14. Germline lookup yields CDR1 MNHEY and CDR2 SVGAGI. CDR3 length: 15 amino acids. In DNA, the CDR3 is TGTGCCAGCAGAACGACCGGGACAGGGGTCCTTGGAGCTTTCTTT. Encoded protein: CASRTTGTGVLGAFF.

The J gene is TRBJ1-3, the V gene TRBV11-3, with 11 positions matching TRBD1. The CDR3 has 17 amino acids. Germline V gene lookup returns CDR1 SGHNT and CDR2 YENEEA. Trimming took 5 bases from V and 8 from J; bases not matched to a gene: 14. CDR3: CASSPPGQGGFSHTIYF. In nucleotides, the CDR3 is TGTGCCAGCAGCCCCCCGGGACAGGGGGGGTTTAGTCACACCATATATTTT.

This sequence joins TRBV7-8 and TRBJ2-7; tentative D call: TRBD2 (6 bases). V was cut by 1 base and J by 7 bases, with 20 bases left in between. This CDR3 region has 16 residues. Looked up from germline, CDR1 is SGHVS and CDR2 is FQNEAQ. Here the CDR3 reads CASSLEGTGLGREQYF. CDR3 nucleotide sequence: TGTGCCAGCAGCTTAGAAGGGACGGGCCTGGGGAGGGAGCAGTACTTC.

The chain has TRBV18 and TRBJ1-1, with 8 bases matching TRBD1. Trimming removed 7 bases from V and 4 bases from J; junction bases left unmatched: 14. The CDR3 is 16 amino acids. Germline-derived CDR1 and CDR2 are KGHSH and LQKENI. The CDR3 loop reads CASFQGALTLGTEAFF. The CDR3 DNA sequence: TGTGCCAGCTTTCAGGGGGCTTTAACCCTGGGCACTGAAGCTTTCTTT.

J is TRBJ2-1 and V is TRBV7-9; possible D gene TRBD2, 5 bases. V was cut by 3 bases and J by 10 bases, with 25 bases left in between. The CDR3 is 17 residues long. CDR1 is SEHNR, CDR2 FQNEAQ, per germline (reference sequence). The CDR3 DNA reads TGTGCCAGCAGCTTTAACGTGAGGGATCCTCTACTGATAGAGCAGTTCTTC. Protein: CASSFNVRDPLLIEQFF.

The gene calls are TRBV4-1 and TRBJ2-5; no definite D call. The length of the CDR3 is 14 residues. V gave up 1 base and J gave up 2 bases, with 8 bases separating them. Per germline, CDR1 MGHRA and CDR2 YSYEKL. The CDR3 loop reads CASSQGGAQETQYF. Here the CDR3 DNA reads TGCGCCAGCAGCCAAGGCGGCGCGCAAGAGACCCAGTACTTC.

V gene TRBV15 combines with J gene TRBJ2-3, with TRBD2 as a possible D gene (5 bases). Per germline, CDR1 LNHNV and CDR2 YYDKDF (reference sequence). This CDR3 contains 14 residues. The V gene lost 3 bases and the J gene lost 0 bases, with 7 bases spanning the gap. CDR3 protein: CATSSSGSTDTQYF. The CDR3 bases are TGTGCCACCAGCAGCAGCGGTAGCACAGATACGCAGTATTTT.

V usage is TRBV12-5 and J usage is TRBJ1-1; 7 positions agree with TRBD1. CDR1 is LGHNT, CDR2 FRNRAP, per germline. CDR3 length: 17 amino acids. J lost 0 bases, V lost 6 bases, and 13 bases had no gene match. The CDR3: CASGEAGGWVMNTEAFF. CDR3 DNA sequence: TGTGCTAGTGGCGAGGCAGGGGGATGGGTAATGAACACTGAAGCTTTCTTT.